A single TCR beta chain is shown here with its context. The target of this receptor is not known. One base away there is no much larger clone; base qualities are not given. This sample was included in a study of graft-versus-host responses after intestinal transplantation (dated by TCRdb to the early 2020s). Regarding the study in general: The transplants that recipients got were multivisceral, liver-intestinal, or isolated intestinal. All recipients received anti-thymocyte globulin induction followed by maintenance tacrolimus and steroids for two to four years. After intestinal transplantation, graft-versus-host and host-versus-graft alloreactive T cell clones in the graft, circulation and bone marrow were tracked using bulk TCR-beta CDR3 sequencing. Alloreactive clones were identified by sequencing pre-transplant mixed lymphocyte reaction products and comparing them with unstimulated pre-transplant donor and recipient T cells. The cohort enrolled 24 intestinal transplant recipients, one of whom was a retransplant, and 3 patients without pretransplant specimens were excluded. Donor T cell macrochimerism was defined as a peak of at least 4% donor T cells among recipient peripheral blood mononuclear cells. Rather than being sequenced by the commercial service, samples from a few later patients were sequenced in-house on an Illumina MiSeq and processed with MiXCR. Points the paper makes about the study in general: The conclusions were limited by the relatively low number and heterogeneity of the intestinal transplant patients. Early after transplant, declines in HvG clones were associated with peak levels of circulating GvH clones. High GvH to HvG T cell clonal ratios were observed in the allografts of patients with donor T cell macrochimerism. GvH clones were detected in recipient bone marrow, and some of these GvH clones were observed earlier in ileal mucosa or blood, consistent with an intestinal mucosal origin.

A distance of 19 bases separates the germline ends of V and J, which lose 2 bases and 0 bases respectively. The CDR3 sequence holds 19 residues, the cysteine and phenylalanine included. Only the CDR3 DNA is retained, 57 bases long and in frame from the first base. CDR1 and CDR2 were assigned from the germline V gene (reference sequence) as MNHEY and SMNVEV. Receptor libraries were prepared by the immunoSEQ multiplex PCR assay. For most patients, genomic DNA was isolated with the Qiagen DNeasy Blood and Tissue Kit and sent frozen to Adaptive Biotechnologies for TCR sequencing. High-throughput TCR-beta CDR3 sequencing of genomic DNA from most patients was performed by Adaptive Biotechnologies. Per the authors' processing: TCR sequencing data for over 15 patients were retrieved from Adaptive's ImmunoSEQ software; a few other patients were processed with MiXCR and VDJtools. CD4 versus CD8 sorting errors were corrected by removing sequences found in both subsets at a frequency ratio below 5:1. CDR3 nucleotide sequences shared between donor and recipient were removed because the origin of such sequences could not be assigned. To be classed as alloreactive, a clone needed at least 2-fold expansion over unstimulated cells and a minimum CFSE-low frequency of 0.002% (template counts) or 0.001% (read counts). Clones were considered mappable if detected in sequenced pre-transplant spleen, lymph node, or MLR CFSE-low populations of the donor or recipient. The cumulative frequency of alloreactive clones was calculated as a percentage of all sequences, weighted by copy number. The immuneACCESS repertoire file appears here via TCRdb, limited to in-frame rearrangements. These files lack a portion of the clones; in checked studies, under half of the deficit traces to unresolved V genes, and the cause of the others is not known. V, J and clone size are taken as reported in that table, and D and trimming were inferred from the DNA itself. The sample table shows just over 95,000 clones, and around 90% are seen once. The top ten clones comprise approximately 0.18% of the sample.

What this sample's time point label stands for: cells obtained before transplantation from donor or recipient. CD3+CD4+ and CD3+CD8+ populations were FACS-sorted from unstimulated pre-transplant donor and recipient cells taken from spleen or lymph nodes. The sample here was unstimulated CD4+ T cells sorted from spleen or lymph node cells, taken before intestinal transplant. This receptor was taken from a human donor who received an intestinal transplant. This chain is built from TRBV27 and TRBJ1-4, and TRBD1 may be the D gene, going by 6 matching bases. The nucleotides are TGTGCCAGCAGTTTAAGAGGACAGACCTTGAGGGCAACTAATGAAAAACTGTTTTTT. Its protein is CASSLRGQTLRATNEKLFF.